These T cell receptor beta chains were read from a single sample in a study of blood T cell repertoires in COVID-19. The method was immunoSEQ multiplex PCR; TCRdb's version includes in-frame clones alone and lacks a portion of them. Of fewer than 350,000 clones in the sample, roughly 89% were seen once. The sample was peripheral blood. These receptors were obtained from a man younger than 40 with COVID-19, enrolled during active disease. Each CDR3 is given with its conserved first and last residue. The order of the fields is clone size, V gene, J gene, D gene, CDR3 protein. D genes are given only for firm matches. Clone size is not always given. Where it is, it says once, few, many or a class for expanded clones.

size: -
V: TRBV19
J: TRBJ2-1
D: TRBD1
CDR3: CASSILNRGQGEQFF

size: -
V: TRBV18
J: TRBJ2-1
D: -
CDR3: CASSPPGSQRRSYNEQFF

size: once
V: TRBV28
J: TRBJ1-2
D: -
CDR3: CASRLSGVDGYTF

size: once
V: TRBV5-1
J: TRBJ2-7
D: -
CDR3: CASKEAGLASEQYF

size: -
V: TRBV18
J: TRBJ2-4
D: -
CDR3: CASSRTRGGNIQYF

size: -
V: TRBV7-2
J: TRBJ1-6
D: -
CDR3: CASSLFYSGDNSPLHF

size: few
V: TRBV7-3
J: TRBJ2-7
D: -
CDR3: CASSLWGVPSENSYEQYF

size: -
V: TRBV19
J: TRBJ2-2
D: -
CDR3: CASSIDTNTHTGELFF

size: -
V: TRBV18
J: TRBJ1-2
D: TRBD1
CDR3: CASSPDGRGRYYGYTF

size: -
V: TRBV30
J: TRBJ1-6
D: -
CDR3: CAWGRGYNSPLHF

size: -
V: TRBV3-1/TRBV3-2
J: TRBJ2-3
D: TRBD1
CDR3: CASSLMARTGSTDTQYF

size: -
V: TRBV5-6
J: TRBJ2-7
D: TRBD1
CDR3: CASSLLMGQSYEQYF

size: -
V: TRBV30
J: TRBJ1-4
D: TRBD1
CDR3: CAWRTGTGIWEKLFF

size: -
V: TRBV18
J: TRBJ1-1
D: TRBD1
CDR3: CASSGDRNTEAFF

size: -
V: TRBV7-2
J: TRBJ2-2
D: -
CDR3: CASSPHRLTMTGELFF

size: -
V: TRBV27
J: TRBJ1-3
D: -
CDR3: CASSRGGLSGNTIYF

size: once
V: TRBV3-1/TRBV3-2
J: TRBJ1-5
D: TRBD1
CDR3: CASSQDGRMGQGAGQPQHF

size: -
V: TRBV7-8
J: TRBJ2-7
D: TRBD2
CDR3: CASSRRSGTSSYEQYF

size: -
V: TRBV7-9
J: TRBJ2-2
D: -
CDR3: CASSHRLASYTGELFF

size: once
V: TRBV19
J: TRBJ2-5
D: -
CDR3: CASSIGRGQETQYF

size: -
V: TRBV27
J: TRBJ2-1
D: TRBD2
CDR3: CASSPLAGGVYNEQFF

size: -
V: TRBV5-6
J: TRBJ2-7
D: TRBD1
CDR3: CASSLGGHEQYF

size: -
V: TRBV7-6
J: TRBJ1-3
D: -
CDR3: CASSLNPVPNSGNTIYF

size: -
V: TRBV6-6
J: TRBJ1-4
D: TRBD1
CDR3: CASSQSLGQGDPFGGEKLFF

size: -
V: TRBV3-1/TRBV3-2
J: TRBJ2-1
D: -
CDR3: CASSPSAGTYNEQFF

size: once
V: TRBV19
J: TRBJ1-1
D: -
CDR3: CASSINRDTEAFF

size: -
V: TRBV6-5
J: TRBJ2-3
D: TRBD1
CDR3: CASTKQGAGTDTQYF